Listed below are T cell receptor beta chains from one sample, sequenced in a study of blood T cell repertoires in COVID-19. The method was immunoSEQ multiplex PCR; TCRdb's version includes in-frame clones alone and lacks a portion of them. The data show about 140,000 clones, 65% to 80% seen once. The sample consisted of peripheral blood. The source of these receptors is a man in his sixties with acute or convalescent COVID-19. Both conserved end residues are part of each CDR3. A D gene is named only where the DNA matches it firmly. Size values are once, few and many counts, or a class for expanded clones, and some rows have none.

V: TRBV11-2; J: TRBJ2-1; size: few; D: NA; DNA: TGTGCCAGCAGCTTTGGGGGAGGAGTTCATGAGCAGTTCTTC; CDR3: CASSFGGGVHEQFF
V: TRBV27; J: TRBJ2-7; size: NA; D: TRBD1; DNA: TGTGCCAGCAGTTGGGCGGGACAGGCCCTCTACGAGCAGTACTTC; CDR3: CASSWAGQALYEQYF
V: TRBV15; J: TRBJ2-1; size: NA; D: NA; DNA: TGTGCCACCAGCAGAGAAAGGAGAGGTGAGCAGTTCTTC; CDR3: CATSRERRGEQFF
V: TRBV6-2/TRBV6-3; J: TRBJ2-1; size: NA; D: TRBD2; DNA: TGTGCCAGCAGTAAACGGACTAGCGGCTCCTACAATGAGCAGTTCTTC; CDR3: CASSKRTSGSYNEQFF
V: TRBV30; J: TRBJ1-6; size: NA; D: NA; DNA: TGTGCCTGGAGGCAGGGGCAGGGTAATTCACCCCTCCACTTT; CDR3: CAWRQGQGNSPLHF
V: TRBV6-5; J: TRBJ1-6; size: NA; D: TRBD1; DNA: TGTGCCAGCAGTTACTCGACAGGGGGCAATTCACCCCTCCACTTT; CDR3: CASSYSTGGNSPLHF
V: TRBV28; J: TRBJ1-5; size: medium-sized; D: NA; DNA: TGTGCCACCCACCATGTGAGGGGACACACGGACAATCAGCCCCAGCATTTT; CDR3: CATHHVRGHTDNQPQHF
V: TRBV27; J: TRBJ2-2; size: NA; D: TRBD2; DNA: TGTGCCAGCAGTCCATGGGGGGGTGCGAACACCGGGGAGCTGTTTTTT; CDR3: CASSPWGGANTGELFF
V: TRBV6-5; J: TRBJ2-7; size: once; D: TRBD1; DNA: TGTGCCAGCAGTTTTAACAGGGGGTACCACGAGCAGTACTTC; CDR3: CASSFNRGYHEQYF
V: TRBV11-2; J: TRBJ2-1; size: NA; D: NA; DNA: TGTGCCAGCAGCCCATACTATCCTACTCATGAGCAGTTCTTC; CDR3: CASSPYYPTHEQFF
V: TRBV11-2; J: TRBJ1-5; size: NA; D: TRBD1; DNA: TGTGCCAGCAGCTCCGACAGGGCGAATCAGCCCCAGCATTTT; CDR3: CASSSDRANQPQHF
V: TRBV20-1; J: TRBJ1-2; size: once; D: NA; DNA: TGCAGCACGCCGGCTAACTATGGCTACACCTTC; CDR3: CSTPANYGYTF
V: TRBV14; J: TRBJ2-1; size: NA; D: TRBD1; DNA: TGTGCCAGCAGCCCCAGGGGGACAGGGGATAGGAATGAGCAGTTCTTC; CDR3: CASSPRGTGDRNEQFF
V: TRBV4-1; J: TRBJ2-5; size: NA; D: TRBD1; DNA: TGCGCCAGCAGCCGCTCGGACAGGGGTCACGAGACCCAGTACTTC; CDR3: CASSRSDRGHETQYF
V: TRBV19; J: TRBJ2-3; size: once; D: NA; DNA: TGTGCCACCAGTATAGGGGCAGGATACACAGATACGCAGTATTTT; CDR3: CATSIGAGYTDTQYF
V: TRBV21-1; J: TRBJ2-7; size: NA; D: NA; DNA: TGTGCCAGCAGCAAAGCAAACAGGGCTTCCTACGAGCAGTACTTC; CDR3: CASSKANRASYEQYF
V: TRBV28; J: TRBJ1-3; size: medium-sized; D: NA; DNA: TGTGCCAGCAGTTTGGCGGGAAGGGAAAACACCATATATTTT; CDR3: CASSLAGRENTIYF